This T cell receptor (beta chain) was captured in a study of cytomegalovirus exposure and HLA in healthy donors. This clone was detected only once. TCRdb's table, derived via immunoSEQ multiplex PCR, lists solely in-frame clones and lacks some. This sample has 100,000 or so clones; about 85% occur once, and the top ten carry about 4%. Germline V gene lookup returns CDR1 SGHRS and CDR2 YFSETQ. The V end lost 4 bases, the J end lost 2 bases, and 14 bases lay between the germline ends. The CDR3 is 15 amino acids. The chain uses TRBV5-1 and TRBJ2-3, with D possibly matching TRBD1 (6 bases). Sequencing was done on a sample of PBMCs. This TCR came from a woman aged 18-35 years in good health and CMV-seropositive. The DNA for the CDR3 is TGCGCCAGCAGCGTAGCAGGGGCAAACACAGATACGCAGTATTTT. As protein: CASSVAGANTDTQYF.